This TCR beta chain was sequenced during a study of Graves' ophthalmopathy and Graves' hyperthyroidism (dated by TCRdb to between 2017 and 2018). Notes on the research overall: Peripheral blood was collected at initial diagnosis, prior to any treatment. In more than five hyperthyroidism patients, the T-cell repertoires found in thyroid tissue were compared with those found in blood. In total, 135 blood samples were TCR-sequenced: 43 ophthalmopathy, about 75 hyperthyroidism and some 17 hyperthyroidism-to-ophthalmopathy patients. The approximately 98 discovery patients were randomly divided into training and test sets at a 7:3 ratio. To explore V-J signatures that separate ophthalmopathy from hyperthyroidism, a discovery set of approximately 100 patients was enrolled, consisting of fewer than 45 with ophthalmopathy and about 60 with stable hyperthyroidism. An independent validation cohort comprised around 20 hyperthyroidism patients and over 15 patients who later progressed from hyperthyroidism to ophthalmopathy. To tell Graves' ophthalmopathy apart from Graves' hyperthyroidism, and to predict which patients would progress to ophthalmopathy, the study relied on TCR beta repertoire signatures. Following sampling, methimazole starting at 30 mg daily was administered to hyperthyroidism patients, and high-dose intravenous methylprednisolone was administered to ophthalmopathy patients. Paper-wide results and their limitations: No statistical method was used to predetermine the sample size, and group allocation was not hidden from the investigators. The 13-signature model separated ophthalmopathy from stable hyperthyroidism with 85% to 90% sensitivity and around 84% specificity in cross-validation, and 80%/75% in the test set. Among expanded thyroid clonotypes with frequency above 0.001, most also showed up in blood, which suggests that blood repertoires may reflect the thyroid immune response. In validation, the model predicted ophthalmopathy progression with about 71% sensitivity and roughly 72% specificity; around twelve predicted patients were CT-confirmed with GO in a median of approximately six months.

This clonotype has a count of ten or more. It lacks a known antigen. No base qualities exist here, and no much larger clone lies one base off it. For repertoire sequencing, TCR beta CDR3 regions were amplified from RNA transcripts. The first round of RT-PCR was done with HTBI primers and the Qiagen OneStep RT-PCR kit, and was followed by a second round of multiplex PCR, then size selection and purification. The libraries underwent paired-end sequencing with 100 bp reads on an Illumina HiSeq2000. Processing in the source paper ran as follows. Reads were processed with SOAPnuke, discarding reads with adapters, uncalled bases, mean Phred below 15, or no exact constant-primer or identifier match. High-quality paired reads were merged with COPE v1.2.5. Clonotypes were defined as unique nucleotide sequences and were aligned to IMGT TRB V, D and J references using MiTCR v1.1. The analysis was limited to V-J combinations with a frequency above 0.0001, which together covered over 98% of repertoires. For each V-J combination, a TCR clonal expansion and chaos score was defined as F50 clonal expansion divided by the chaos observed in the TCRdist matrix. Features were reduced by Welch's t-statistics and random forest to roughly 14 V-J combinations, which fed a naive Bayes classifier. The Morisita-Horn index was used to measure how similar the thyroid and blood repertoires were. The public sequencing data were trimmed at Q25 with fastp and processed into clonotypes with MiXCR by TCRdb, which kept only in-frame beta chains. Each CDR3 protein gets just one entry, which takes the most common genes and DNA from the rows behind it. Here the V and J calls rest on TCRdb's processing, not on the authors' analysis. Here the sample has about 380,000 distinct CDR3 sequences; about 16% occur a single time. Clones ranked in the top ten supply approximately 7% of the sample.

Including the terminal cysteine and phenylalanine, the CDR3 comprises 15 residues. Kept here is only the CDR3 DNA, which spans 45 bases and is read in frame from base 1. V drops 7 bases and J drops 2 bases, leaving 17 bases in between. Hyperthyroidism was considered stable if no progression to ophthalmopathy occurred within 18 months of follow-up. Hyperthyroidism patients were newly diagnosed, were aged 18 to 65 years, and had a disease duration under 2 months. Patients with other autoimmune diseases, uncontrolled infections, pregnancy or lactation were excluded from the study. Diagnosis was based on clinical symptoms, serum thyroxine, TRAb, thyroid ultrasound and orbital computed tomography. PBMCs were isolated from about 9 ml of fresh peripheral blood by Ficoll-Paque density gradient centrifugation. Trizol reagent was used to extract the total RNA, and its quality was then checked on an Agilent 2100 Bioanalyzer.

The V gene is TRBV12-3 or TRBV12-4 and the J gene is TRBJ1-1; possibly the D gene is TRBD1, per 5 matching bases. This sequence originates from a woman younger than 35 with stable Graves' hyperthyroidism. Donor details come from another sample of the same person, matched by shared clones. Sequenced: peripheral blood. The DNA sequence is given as TGTGCCAGCACCGCGCGGGGGACCTATAACACTGAAGCTTTCTTT. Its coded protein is CASTARGTYNTEAFF.